The 28 T cell receptor beta chains below all came from one sample that was sequenced in a study of blood T cell repertoires in COVID-19. Clones were read by immunoSEQ multiplex PCR, and TCRdb kept only the in-frame ones, dropping some. Of approximately 170,000 clones in the sample, around 86% are singletons; the top ten hold about 9.7%. Sequencing was performed on peripheral blood. These receptors were collected from a man between 50 and 59 years old with active or convalescent COVID-19.

The chain carries TRBV3-1 (or the pseudogene TRBV3-2) and TRBJ1-3; D is undetermined. The germline V gene has CDR1 LGHDT and CDR2 YNNKEL (reference sequence). V lost 3 bases, J lost 0 bases, and 12 bases lay in between. This CDR3 spans 16 amino acids. CDR3 residues: CASSQSELSSGNTIYF. CDR3 nucleotides: TGTGCCAGCAGCCAGTCCGAATTGAGCTCTGGAAACACCATATATTTT.

The J gene is TRBJ2-2, the V gene TRBV6-5, with D possibly matching TRBD2 (5 bases). The ends were cut back, 10 bases at V and 1 base at J, with 10 bases in the middle. The CDR3 runs to 13 residues. CDR1 and CDR2 (germline): MNHEY, SVGAGI. For the CDR3, the DNA is TGTGCCATCACCCGGGAGAACACCGGGGAGCTGTTTTTT. Its protein product is CAITRENTGELFF.

The table lists this clone with a count of one. The genes are TRBV7-2 and TRBJ1-5; 8 nucleotides line up with TRBD1. The ends lost 1 base at V and 1 base at J; junction bases unmatched: 9. The CDR3 is 18 residues long. Germline lookup yields CDR1 SGHTA and CDR2 FQGNSA. CDR3 in amino acids: CASSLVEAGGASNQPQHF. The CDR3 DNA sequence: TGTGCCAGCAGCTTAGTTGAGGCAGGGGGCGCGAGCAATCAGCCCCAGCATTTT.

This clone appeared a single time. The V gene is TRBV27, the J gene TRBJ2-7; 9 bases line up with TRBD2. CDR3 length: 13 residues. Germline trimming cut 8 bases from V and 4 bases from J; bases unmatched to any gene: 6. Germline CDR1 is MNHEY and CDR2 is SMNVEV (reference sequence). Here the CDR3 reads CASGTSRPYEQYF. The CDR3 DNA follows: TGTGCCAGCGGGACTAGCAGGCCTTACGAGCAGTACTTC.

This sequence joins TRBV6-5 and TRBJ1-2, with unresolved D. The CDR3 extends over 15 amino acids. From germline, CDR1 is MNHEY and CDR2 SVGAGI. V lost 6 bases to trimming and J lost 1 base, with 15 bases between them. The CDR3, as DNA: TGTGCCAGCAGCTCGAGGACGGGAAATAACTATGGCTACACCTTC. It codes for CASSSRTGNNYGYTF.

This rearrangement joins TRBV6-5 to TRBJ2-5; the D gene is possibly TRBD2 (6 bases). CDR3 length: 13 amino acids. Trimming stripped 0 bases from V and 7 bases from J, with 9 bases between. Looked up from germline, CDR1 is MNHEY and CDR2 is SVGAGI. This chain's CDR3 is CASSYSMEGTQYF. The CDR3 DNA reads TGTGCCAGCAGTTACTCGATGGAGGGGACCCAGTACTTC.

J is TRBJ1-1 and V is TRBV7-9; maybe TRBD1 (5 bases). This CDR3 is built from 15 residues. Trimming pared 2 bases from V and 7 bases from J, leaving 17 bases between. In germline, CDR1 is SEHNR, CDR2 FQNEAQ (reference sequence). CDR3 region: CASSLTSGYIGEAFF. In DNA, the CDR3 is TGTGCCAGCAGCTTAACCTCAGGGTATATAGGTGAAGCTTTCTTT.

This clone was counted a single time. The chain is built from TRBV6-5 and TRBJ1-5; D possibly corresponds to TRBD1 (5 bases). Germline CDR1 reads MNHEY; CDR2 reads SVGAGI. With 10 bases removed from V and 0 bases from J, the gap between germline ends came to 10 bases. CDR3 length: 13 amino acids. CDR3 nucleotide sequence: TGTGCCACTAAGGGGAATAGCAATCAGCCCCAGCATTTT. Its translation: CATKGNSNQPQHF.

The chain carries TRBV5-5 and TRBJ1-4; D unclear. The CDR3 is 15 residues long. The V and J ends lost 4 bases and 0 bases respectively, with 10 bases between them. Germline loops: CDR1 SGHKS, CDR2 YYEKEE (reference sequence). In DNA, the CDR3 is TGTGCCAGCAGCCTGGACGGAGCAACTAATGAAAAACTGTTTTTT. It translates to CASSLDGATNEKLFF. Combining the CDR3 with reference TRBV5-5 and TRBJ1-4 gives the whole variable domain DAGVTQSPTHLIKTRGQQVTLRCSPISGHKSVSWYQQVLGQGPQFIFQYYEKEERGRGNFPDRFSARQFPNYSSELNVNALLLGDSALYLCASSLDGATNEKLFFGSGTQLSVL.

V usage is TRBV7-9 and J usage is TRBJ2-2, with D possibly being TRBD1 (5 bases). The CDR3 totals 14 residues. Looked up from germline, CDR1 is SEHNR and CDR2 is FQNEAQ (reference sequence). V shed 3 bases and J shed 7 bases, with 12 bases lying between them. The DNA for the CDR3 is TGTGCCAGCAGCTTGAGTCAGGGTCTCGGGGAGCTGTTTTTT. This sequence encodes CASSLSQGLGELFF.

This CDR3 reads CAWSVLTYGYTF. In DNA, the CDR3 is TGTGCCTGGAGTGTTCTAACCTATGGCTACACCTTC. This chain links TRBV30 with TRBJ1-2; D ambiguous. Germline V lookup: CDR1 GTSNPN, CDR2 SVGIG (reference sequence). There are 12 residues in the CDR3. Trimming stripped 0 bases from V and 4 bases from J, with 6 bases between.

The rearrangement uses TRBV27 and TRBJ1-4; D is possibly TRBD1 (6 bases). The CDR3 sequence is 19 residues long. Germline-derived CDR1 and CDR2 are MNHEY and SMNVEV (reference sequence). With 0 bases removed from V and 4 bases from J, the gap between germline ends came to 21 bases. The CDR3 spells CASSLSGLRQGYDNEKLFF. In DNA form, the CDR3 reads TGTGCCAGCAGTTTATCGGGATTGAGGCAGGGGTACGATAATGAAAAACTGTTTTTT.

As regards this clone: The junction shows a germline mismatch at one end, possibly a read error. The chain combines TRBV2 with TRBJ2-3; TRBD2 aligns across 12 bases. CDR1 and CDR2 (germline): SNHLY, FYNNEI. The CDR3 spans 16 residues. CDR3 in amino acids: CASREDRLAGVDTQYF. CDR3 nucleotide sequence: TGTGCCAGCAGGGAAGATAGACTAGCGGGGGTAGATACGCAGTATTTT. The whole variable domain, remainder taken from reference TRBV2 and TRBJ2-3, is EPEVTQTPSHQVTQMGQEVILRCVPISNHLYFYWYRQILGQKVEFLVSFYNNEISEKSEIFDDQFSVERPDGSNFTLKIRSTKLEDSAMYFCASREDRLAGVDTQYFGPGTRLTVL.

CDR3 protein: CASSLVLAGVETQYF. The CDR3 DNA sequence: TGCGCCAGCAGCTTGGTCCTAGCGGGAGTAGAGACCCAGTACTTC. The chain carries TRBV5-1 and TRBJ2-5; 10 bases fit TRBD2. From germline, CDR1 is SGHRS and CDR2 YFSETQ. The ends lost 0 bases at V and 4 bases at J; junction bases unmatched: 3. This CDR3 region has 15 residues.

The CDR3 sequence is CASSLGFDTYNEQFF. Here the CDR3 DNA reads TGTGCCAGCAGTTTGGGTTTTGACACCTACAATGAGCAGTTCTTC. This chain joins TRBV27 and TRBJ2-1; D gene unclear. The germline V gene encodes CDR1 MNHEY and CDR2 SMNVEV (reference sequence). The CDR3 length is 15 residues. Trimming took 3 bases from V and 2 from J, leaving 11 bases between them.

This clone was observed a few times. J is TRBJ2-2 and V is TRBV6-1, with TRBD2 identical over 7 bases. Germline V gene lookup returns CDR1 MNHNS and CDR2 SASEGT. J was trimmed by 0 bases and V by 3 bases; bases with no gene match: 4. CDR3 size: 16 residues. The CDR3 DNA sequence: TGTGCCAGCAGTGATGTGGGAGGGACGAACACCGGGGAGCTGTTTTTT. As protein: CASSDVGGTNTGELFF.

The V and J genes are TRBV19 and TRBJ2-2, with 7 bases fitting TRBD2. Germline-derived CDR1 and CDR2 are LNHDA and SQIVND (reference sequence). V lost 7 bases to trimming and J lost 7 bases; unmatched junction nucleotides: 3. The CDR3 contains 12 residues. CDR3: CASTPGGGELFF. In nucleotides, the CDR3 is TGTGCCAGTACTCCGGGGGGCGGGGAGCTGTTTTTT.

The chain links TRBV28 to TRBJ1-2; D not resolved. V gave up 7 bases and J gave up 8 bases, with 17 bases separating them. The CDR3 has 13 amino acids. Per germline, CDR1 MDHEN and CDR2 SYDVKM. The CDR3 spells CASTTRARGGYTF. CDR3 nucleotides: TGTGCCAGCACCACGCGGGCGCGAGGGGGCTACACCTTC.

The chain uses TRBV6-5 and TRBJ2-7, with 7 positions matching TRBD2. This CDR3 spans 15 amino acids. The germline V gene has CDR1 MNHEY and CDR2 SVGAGI. Trimming removed 10 bases from V and 0 bases from J; junction bases left unmatched: 12. The CDR3 DNA reads TGTGCCACCTGGGGGGGGGACTCGAGCTCCTACGAGCAGTACTTC. It codes for CATWGGDSSSYEQYF.

This clone was counted a single time. The gene calls are TRBV4-1 and TRBJ1-1; TRBD1 matches 7 bases. Germline assignment: CDR1 MGHRA and CDR2 YSYEKL. Trimming removed 4 bases from V and 4 bases from J; junction bases left unmatched: 3. This CDR3 contains 13 residues. The DNA of the CDR3 is TGCGCCAGCAGCCCACAGGGGCGCACTGAAGCTTTCTTT. This translates into CASSPQGRTEAFF.

The J gene is TRBJ2-3, the V gene TRBV7-7, with TRBD2 matching over 11 bases. J gave up 4 bases and V 1 base, and 10 bases lay outside the gene matches. The CDR3 is made up of 18 amino acids. The germline V gene encodes CDR1 SSHAT and CDR2 FNYEAQ (reference sequence). The DNA of the CDR3 is TGTGCCAGCAGCTTAGAAGTTGTGACTAGCGGGATACCAGATACGCAGTATTTT. Translated: CASSLEVVTSGIPDTQYF.

In the case of this clone: Sequence at one end of the junction differs from germline and may be a read error. The V gene is TRBV19, the J gene TRBJ1-1; D may be TRBD1 (5 bases). This CDR3 comprises 14 residues. Germline-derived CDR1 and CDR2 are LNHDA and SQIVND (reference sequence). In DNA, the CDR3 is TGTGCCAGCAGTAAGGCAGGGTGGGCAACTGAAGCTTTCTTT. As protein: CASSKAGWATEAFF.

The chain links TRBV29-1 to TRBJ2-5; 10 nucleotides align to TRBD2. Germline CDR1 SQVTM, CDR2 ANQGSEA. V shed 7 bases, J shed 2 bases, and the junction held 4 bases outside the gene matches. The CDR3 is 13 residues long. CDR3 loop: CSEGLAVQETQYF. The CDR3 bases are TGCAGCGAAGGACTAGCGGTACAAGAGACCCAGTACTTC.

This clone was picked up a small number of times. In nucleotides, the CDR3 is TGTGCCAGCAGTGAAAGACAGGGGGCTCAGCCCCAGCATTTT. Translating it yields CASSERQGAQPQHF. The chain has TRBV6-1 and TRBJ1-5, with 10 bases that match TRBD1. Germline CDR1 reads MNHNS; CDR2 reads SASEGT. The J segment lost 6 bases and the V segment lost 2 bases, leaving 1 base of the junction unmatched. The CDR3 sequence is 14 residues long.

This rearrangement joins TRBV18 to TRBJ2-1, with D tentatively TRBD2 (5 bases). With 8 bases removed from V and 3 bases from J, the gap between germline ends came to 14 bases. The CDR3 is 14 residues long. Germline loops: CDR1 KGHSH, CDR2 LQKENI. The CDR3 region is CASDRGTGYNEQFF. The CDR3 coding sequence is TGTGCCAGCGACCGGGGAACCGGCTACAATGAGCAGTTCTTC.

This chain uses TRBV5-5 with TRBJ2-3; no clear D gene. The V gene's germline CDR1 is SGHKS and CDR2 YYEKEE (reference sequence). The CDR3 runs to 15 residues. The ends were cut back, 4 bases at V and 4 bases at J, with 16 bases in the middle. The CDR3 loop reads CASSPAGGRADTQYF. The DNA for the CDR3 is TGTGCCAGCAGCCCCGCCGGTGGTCGGGCAGATACGCAGTATTTT.

The chain links TRBV5-6 to TRBJ1-5; 10 nucleotides align to TRBD1. CDR1 and CDR2 (germline): SGHDT, YYEEEE. This CDR3 contains 14 residues. V was pared by 4 bases and J by 7 bases, with 5 bases of the junction left unmatched. The CDR3 bases are TGTGCCAGCAGCATGACAGGGGGCGAACAGCCCCAGCATTTT. Amino acids: CASSMTGGEQPQHF.

The genes are TRBV4-1 and TRBJ2-1; 15 bases align to TRBD2. Per the germline V gene, CDR1 is MGHRA and CDR2 is YSYEKL. There are 16 residues in the CDR3. The V and J ends lost 4 bases and 7 bases, in that order; junction bases with no gene match: 5. CDR3 in DNA: TGCGCCAGCAGCCCAGGGACTAGCGGGAGGAAGAATGAGCAGTTCTTC. Translated, it gives CASSPGTSGRKNEQFF.